These T cell receptor beta chains were read from a single sample in a study of patients and donors after allogeneic stem cell transplantation. TCRdb fed the RT-PCR reads into MiXCR, producing one record per CDR3 protein. The sample consists of around 200,000 distinct CDR3 sequences, roughly two fifths of them appearing once. Sample: blood, either unsorted or a sorted T cell fraction (not recorded which). These TCRs come from a human donor who was either an allogeneic HSCT recipient or a stem cell or donor lymphocyte infusion donor (not recorded which). It is not recorded whose cells these are; they may come from a transplant donor. The CDR3 runs from the conserved cysteine through the conserved F or W. Fields, in order: D gene, clone size, J gene, V gene, CDR3 DNA, CDR3 protein. A D gene is named only where the DNA matches it firmly. Size tells how often a clone was seen (once, few, many) or the class of an expanded clone, and some rows leave it out.

d_gene: -; abundance: -; j_gene: TRBJ1-2; v_gene: TRBV5-1; CDR3nt: TGCGCCAGCAGCCTCGGACAGCTTAACTATGGCTACACCTTC; CDR3aa: CASSLGQLNYGYTF
d_gene: TRBD1; abundance: -; j_gene: TRBJ2-7; v_gene: TRBV20-1; CDR3nt: TGCAGTGCCCCTGGACAGGGGAGCTCCTACGAGCAGTACTTC; CDR3aa: CSAPGQGSSYEQYF
d_gene: TRBD1; abundance: -; j_gene: TRBJ1-1; v_gene: TRBV6-5; CDR3nt: TGTGCCAGCAGGGACAGGGGAGAAGCTTTCTTT; CDR3aa: CASRDRGEAFF
d_gene: TRBD1; abundance: -; j_gene: TRBJ1-5; v_gene: TRBV27; CDR3nt: TGTGCCAGCAGTGGATCGGGACAGGGGTACGGGCAGCCCCAGCATTTT; CDR3aa: CASSGSGQGYGQPQHF
d_gene: -; abundance: few; j_gene: TRBJ2-7; v_gene: TRBV10-3; CDR3nt: TGTGCCATCAGTGAGTCGCTGCCAGACTACGAGCAGTACTTC; CDR3aa: CAISESLPDYEQYF
d_gene: -; abundance: once; j_gene: TRBJ2-7; v_gene: TRBV7-6; CDR3nt: TGTGCCAGCAGCCCTAGGGTCTCTACCTACGAGCAGTACTTC; CDR3aa: CASSPRVSTYEQYF
d_gene: -; abundance: -; j_gene: TRBJ1-2; v_gene: TRBV6-1; CDR3nt: TGTGCCAGCAGTGAAGAGGTGGGGCAGAACTATGGCTACACCTTC; CDR3aa: CASSEEVGQNYGYTF
d_gene: -; abundance: -; j_gene: TRBJ1-2; v_gene: TRBV9; CDR3nt: TGTGCCAGCAGCACCCAGGCCTCTGGCTACACCTTC; CDR3aa: CASSTQASGYTF
d_gene: TRBD1; abundance: few; j_gene: TRBJ2-5; v_gene: TRBV3-1; CDR3nt: TGTGCCAGCAGCCAAGCCGGGACAGCTAAAGAGACCCAGTACTTC; CDR3aa: CASSQAGTAKETQYF
d_gene: -; abundance: -; j_gene: TRBJ1-5; v_gene: TRBV11-2; CDR3nt: TGTGCCAGCAGCTTAGATCCGCAGACAGGGCCCCAGCATTTT; CDR3aa: CASSLDPQTGPQHF
d_gene: -; abundance: few; j_gene: TRBJ1-2; v_gene: TRBV20-1; CDR3nt: TGCAGTGCGATAATAGATTCTAACTATGGCTACACCTTC; CDR3aa: CSAIIDSNYGYTF
d_gene: TRBD1; abundance: once; j_gene: TRBJ2-1; v_gene: TRBV10-2; CDR3nt: TGCGCCAGCTTTAAGGGGGCAAATAACGACAATGAGCAGTTCTTC; CDR3aa: CASFKGANNDNEQFF
d_gene: -; abundance: few; j_gene: TRBJ1-2; v_gene: TRBV29-1; CDR3nt: TGCAGCGTTGAATGCGAGGGCGGGTTCTTGATCTATGGCTACACCTTC; CDR3aa: CSVECEGGFLIYGYTF
d_gene: -; abundance: few; j_gene: TRBJ2-7; v_gene: TRBV20-1; CDR3nt: TGCAGTGCTAGAGATCAAGGAAGCTACGAGCAGTACTTC; CDR3aa: CSARDQGSYEQYF
d_gene: TRBD1; abundance: few; j_gene: TRBJ1-1; v_gene: TRBV6-6; CDR3nt: TGTGCCAGCAGTTACCCCGGGGACAGGGGACCTGAAGCTTTCTTT; CDR3aa: CASSYPGDRGPEAFF
d_gene: -; abundance: -; j_gene: TRBJ1-3; v_gene: TRBV7-2; CDR3nt: TGTGCCAGCCGCACAATGGGGAGCTCTGGAAACACCATATATTTT; CDR3aa: CASRTMGSSGNTIYF
d_gene: TRBD1; abundance: -; j_gene: TRBJ1-1; v_gene: TRBV4-1; CDR3nt: TGCGCCAGCAGCCTCAAGATATTGGGACAGGGGAACACTGAAGCTTTCTTT; CDR3aa: CASSLKILGQGNTEAFF
d_gene: -; abundance: -; j_gene: TRBJ1-1; v_gene: TRBV18; CDR3nt: TGTGCCAGCTCACCGGGCAGTTTGAACACTGAAGCTTTCTTT; CDR3aa: CASSPGSLNTEAFF
d_gene: -; abundance: -; j_gene: TRBJ2-2; v_gene: TRBV9; CDR3nt: TGTGCCAGCAGCCTGTTGCGGGCGAACACCGGGGAGCTGTTTTTT; CDR3aa: CASSLLRANTGELFF
d_gene: -; abundance: -; j_gene: TRBJ1-6; v_gene: TRBV10-3; CDR3nt: TGTGCCATCAGTGAGTCGTCCGGGATCGCCTATAATTCACCCCTCCACTTT; CDR3aa: CAISESSGIAYNSPLHF
d_gene: -; abundance: -; j_gene: TRBJ2-5; v_gene: TRBV29-1; CDR3nt: TGCAGTGGGTCAGGGAACCAAGAGACCCAGTACTTC; CDR3aa: CSGSGNQETQYF
d_gene: -; abundance: few; j_gene: TRBJ1-1; v_gene: TRBV18; CDR3nt: TGTGCCAGCTCACCACCTAAGGGAGGGAACACTGAAGCTTTCTTT; CDR3aa: CASSPPKGGNTEAFF
d_gene: -; abundance: -; j_gene: TRBJ1-3; v_gene: TRBV28; CDR3nt: TGTGCCAGCAGAGGGGGAACCTCATCCTCTGGAAACACCATATATTTT; CDR3aa: CASRGGTSSSGNTIYF
d_gene: -; abundance: -; j_gene: TRBJ2-3; v_gene: TRBV9; CDR3nt: TGTGCCAGCAGCGTAGCGGGCGGAGTTGGCACAGATACGCAGTATTTT; CDR3aa: CASSVAGGVGTDTQYF
d_gene: -; abundance: few; j_gene: TRBJ1-2; v_gene: TRBV20-1; CDR3nt: TGCAGTGCTAGAGATCGGTGGCAGGACTATGGCTACACCTTC; CDR3aa: CSARDRWQDYGYTF
d_gene: TRBD1; abundance: -; j_gene: TRBJ1-2; v_gene: TRBV28; CDR3nt: TGTGCCAGCAGTTCCACAGGGGGCGGGAAGGGCTACACCTTC; CDR3aa: CASSSTGGGKGYTF
d_gene: -; abundance: few; j_gene: TRBJ2-7; v_gene: TRBV5-1; CDR3nt: TGCGCCAGCAGCTTGGTAGGAGGGCACGAGCAGTACTTC; CDR3aa: CASSLVGGHEQYF
d_gene: -; abundance: few; j_gene: TRBJ2-7; v_gene: TRBV4-1; CDR3nt: TGCGCCAGCAGCCAAGAGGCGTACTACGAGCAGTACTTC; CDR3aa: CASSQEAYYEQYF
d_gene: -; abundance: -; j_gene: TRBJ2-2; v_gene: TRBV29-1; CDR3nt: TGCAGCGTTGGTATTAACGGGGAGCTGTTTTTT; CDR3aa: CSVGINGELFF
d_gene: -; abundance: -; j_gene: TRBJ1-6; v_gene: TRBV28; CDR3nt: TGTGCCAGCAGTTTACGCTATTCACCCCTCCACTTT; CDR3aa: CASSLRYSPLHF
d_gene: -; abundance: few; j_gene: TRBJ1-1; v_gene: TRBV7-9; CDR3nt: TGTGCCAGCAGCTTAGCGGTGGCAGGGGATACTGAAGCTTTCTTT; CDR3aa: CASSLAVAGDTEAFF
d_gene: -; abundance: -; j_gene: TRBJ2-3; v_gene: TRBV14; CDR3nt: TGTGCCAGCAGCCAAGATACCCCCGCCGCCGGAGATACGCAGTATTTT; CDR3aa: CASSQDTPAAGDTQYF
d_gene: TRBD1; abundance: -; j_gene: TRBJ1-1; v_gene: TRBV4-1; CDR3nt: TGCGCCAGCAGCCCCCATTCAGGGGGATGGTACACTGAAGCTTTCTTT; CDR3aa: CASSPHSGGWYTEAFF
d_gene: TRBD1; abundance: -; j_gene: TRBJ1-1; v_gene: TRBV5-1; CDR3nt: TGCGCCAGCAGCTTCAGGGGGCTGAGCACTGAAGCTTTCTTT; CDR3aa: CASSFRGLSTEAFF
d_gene: TRBD1; abundance: -; j_gene: TRBJ1-4; v_gene: TRBV5-1; CDR3nt: TGCGCCAGCAGCCTTGGGCGGACAGGGGGTAATGAAAAACTGTTTTTT; CDR3aa: CASSLGRTGGNEKLFF
d_gene: -; abundance: -; j_gene: TRBJ2-7; v_gene: TRBV10-3; CDR3nt: TGTGCCATCAGTGGGCAGGGTGCCACCTACGAGCAGTACTTC; CDR3aa: CAISGQGATYEQYF
d_gene: TRBD1; abundance: few; j_gene: TRBJ1-3; v_gene: TRBV15; CDR3nt: TGTGCCACCAGCACCGAGGGACAGTCCTCTGGAAACACCATATATTTT; CDR3aa: CATSTEGQSSGNTIYF
d_gene: -; abundance: -; j_gene: TRBJ1-5; v_gene: TRBV5-6; CDR3nt: TGTGCCAGCAGCTTGGGGTCAGGTTTGAATCAGCCCCAGCATTTT; CDR3aa: CASSLGSGLNQPQHF
d_gene: TRBD1; abundance: few; j_gene: TRBJ1-2; v_gene: TRBV7-9; CDR3nt: TGTGCCAGCAGCTTAGTATACAGGGGAGAATATGGCTACACCTTC; CDR3aa: CASSLVYRGEYGYTF
d_gene: -; abundance: -; j_gene: TRBJ1-2; v_gene: TRBV6-6; CDR3nt: TGTGCCAGCAGTTTTCAGGGTGTCGAGGGCTACACCTTC; CDR3aa: CASSFQGVEGYTF
d_gene: TRBD2; abundance: -; j_gene: TRBJ2-7; v_gene: TRBV7-9; CDR3nt: TGTGCCACGCGGGGGGGACCCTCCTACGAGCAGTACTTC; CDR3aa: CATRGGPSYEQYF
d_gene: -; abundance: -; j_gene: TRBJ1-6; v_gene: TRBV3-1; CDR3nt: TGTGCCAGCAGCCAAGGTACGGCCTATTATTCACCCCTCCACTTT; CDR3aa: CASSQGTAYYSPLHF
d_gene: -; abundance: -; j_gene: TRBJ1-1; v_gene: TRBV20-1; CDR3nt: TGCAGTGCGCGGGGAGGCTTGAACACTGAAGCTTTCTTT; CDR3aa: CSARGGLNTEAFF
d_gene: TRBD1; abundance: -; j_gene: TRBJ1-2; v_gene: TRBV25-1; CDR3nt: TGTGCCAGCAGTCGGGACAGGGAGACCTATGGCTACACCTTC; CDR3aa: CASSRDRETYGYTF
d_gene: -; abundance: -; j_gene: TRBJ1-2; v_gene: TRBV7-9; CDR3nt: TGTGCCAGCAGCCCCCTCGGCTACACCTTC; CDR3aa: CASSPLGYTF
d_gene: -; abundance: -; j_gene: TRBJ2-2; v_gene: TRBV5-1; CDR3nt: TGCGCCAGCAAACACAGAGAGAACACCGGGGAGCTGTTTTTT; CDR3aa: CASKHRENTGELFF
d_gene: -; abundance: few; j_gene: TRBJ1-5; v_gene: TRBV12-3/TRBV12-4; CDR3nt: TGTGCCAGCAGTCGGGGGGCTGGCAATCAGCCCCAGCATTTT; CDR3aa: CASSRGAGNQPQHF
d_gene: -; abundance: few; j_gene: TRBJ1-3; v_gene: TRBV20-1; CDR3nt: TGCAGTGCTAACCACCCCCGGACAGTCTCTGGAAACACCATATATTTT; CDR3aa: CSANHPRTVSGNTIYF
d_gene: -; abundance: few; j_gene: TRBJ1-1; v_gene: TRBV10-3; CDR3nt: TGTGCCATCAGTGGACCCCTGAACACTGAAGCTTTCTTT; CDR3aa: CAISGPLNTEAFF
d_gene: -; abundance: -; j_gene: TRBJ1-3; v_gene: TRBV21-1; CDR3nt: TGTGCCAGCAGCATAAGGGGCTCAACAGGAAGAACCTCTGGAAACACCATATATTTT; CDR3aa: CASSIRGSTGRTSGNTIYF
d_gene: -; abundance: -; j_gene: TRBJ1-2; v_gene: TRBV10-3; CDR3nt: TGTGCCATCAGTGGACAGGTGGAGTATGGCTACACCTTC; CDR3aa: CAISGQVEYGYTF
d_gene: TRBD1; abundance: few; j_gene: TRBJ1-1; v_gene: TRBV20-1; CDR3nt: TGCAGTGCCCGACAGGGGGCGAACACTGAAGCTTTCTTT; CDR3aa: CSARQGANTEAFF